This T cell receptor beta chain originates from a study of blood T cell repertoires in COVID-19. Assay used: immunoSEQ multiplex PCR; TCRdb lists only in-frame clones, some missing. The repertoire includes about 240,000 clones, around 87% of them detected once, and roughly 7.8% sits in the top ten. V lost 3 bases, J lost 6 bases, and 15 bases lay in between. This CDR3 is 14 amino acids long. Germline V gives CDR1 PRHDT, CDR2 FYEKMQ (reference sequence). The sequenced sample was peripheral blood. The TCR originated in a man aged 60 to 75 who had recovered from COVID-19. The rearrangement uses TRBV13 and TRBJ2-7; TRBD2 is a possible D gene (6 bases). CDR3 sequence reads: CASSFKAWGGEQYF. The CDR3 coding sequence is TGTGCCAGCAGCTTTAAAGCTTGGGGAGGCGAGCAGTACTTC.